A single sample is the source of the 9 T cell receptor beta chains below, sequenced in a study of ipilimumab plus nivolumab after autologous stem cell transplantation. The table came from immunoSEQ multiplex PCR; TCRdb's copy has only in-frame clones and leaves some out. The table records about 22,000 clones, 75% to 85% of them present only once. This specimen consisted of PBMCs, obtained in a trial of ipilimumab plus nivolumab as post-transplant consolidation. All receptors come from a male donor with diffuse large B-cell lymphoma.

This clone has a handful of counts. The CDR3 bases are TGTGCCAGCAGCCGGAACAGGGTCGGCTCACCCCTCCACTTT. Protein: CASSRNRVGSPLHF. V is TRBV7-6 and J is TRBJ1-6, with D perhaps matching TRBD1 (6 bases). The CDR3 extends over 14 amino acids. The V and J ends lost 5 bases and 10 bases respectively, with 15 bases between them. Germline values: CDR1 SGHVS, CDR2 FNYEAQ.

The chain employs TRBV30 and TRBJ2-2; no clear D gene. V lost 2 bases to trimming and J lost 0 bases, with 10 bases between them. The CDR3 is 15 amino acids. The V gene's germline CDR1 is GTSNPN and CDR2 SVGIG (reference sequence). This CDR3 is CAWSRHRSNTGELFF. The DNA for the CDR3 is TGTGCCTGGAGTCGTCACAGATCGAACACCGGGGAGCTGTTTTTT. The variable domain in full, with the rest retrieved from reference TRBV30 and TRBJ2-2, is SQTIHQWPATLVQPVGSPLSLECTVEGTSNPNLYWYRQAAGRGLQLLFYSVGIGQISSEVPQNLSASRPQDRQFILSSKKLLLSDSGFYLCAWSRHRSNTGELFFGEGSRLTVL.

This clone was detected only once. CDR3 sequence: CASSSKSGYEQYF. The CDR3 DNA follows: TGTGCCAGCAGCTCCAAGTCGGGCTACGAGCAGTACTTC. The chain combines TRBV11-1 with TRBJ2-7; D gene unclear. This CDR3 has 13 amino acids. The V gene's germline CDR1 is SGHAT and CDR2 FQDESV (reference sequence). Trimming left V 4 bases short and J 3 bases short, with 10 bases between.

The chain recombines TRBV5-4 with TRBJ2-7; D unclear. The V end lost 3 bases, the J end lost 1 base, and 11 bases lay between the germline ends. The CDR3 runs to 14 residues. Germline loops: CDR1 SGHNT, CDR2 YYREEE (reference sequence). CDR3 bases: TGTGCCAGCAGCTCGACCAGGAAATCCTACGAGCAGTACTTC. Translation: CASSSTRKSYEQYF.

V is TRBV5-1 and J is TRBJ1-1; D unclear. Germline-derived CDR1 and CDR2 are SGHRS and YFSETQ. The CDR3 is made up of 14 amino acids. V was trimmed by 1 base and J by 0 bases, leaving 7 bases between them. CDR3 residues: CASSLLGMNTEAFF. CDR3 coding DNA: TGCGCCAGCAGCTTGTTGGGGATGAACACTGAAGCTTTCTTT.

J is TRBJ2-2 and V is TRBV5-1, with TRBD2 matching over 14 bases. V shed 2 bases and J 1 base; nucleotides not matched to a gene: 4. From germline, CDR1 is SGHRS and CDR2 YFSETQ. The CDR3 has 18 amino acids. This chain's CDR3 is CASSLSGTSGGNTGELFF. The CDR3, as DNA: TGCGCCAGCAGCTTATCCGGGACTAGCGGGGGGAACACCGGGGAGCTGTTTTTT. The whole variable domain, filled in from reference TRBV5-1 and TRBJ2-2, reads KAGVTQTPRYLIKTRGQQVTLSCSPISGHRSVSWYQQTPGQGLQFLFEYFSETQRNKGNFPGRFSGRQFSNSRSEMNVSTLELGDSALYLCASSLSGTSGGNTGELFFGEGSRLTVL.

The V gene is TRBV6-1, the J gene TRBJ1-1; 8 bases align to TRBD1. Germline V lookup: CDR1 MNHNS, CDR2 SASEGT. The CDR3 runs to 14 residues. J was trimmed by 4 bases and V by 5 bases; bases with no gene match: 6. The CDR3 sequence is CASSRQGMGTEAFF. CDR3 DNA: TGTGCCAGCAGTAGACAGGGGATGGGCACTGAAGCTTTCTTT.

The chain carries TRBV7-9 and TRBJ1-1; TRBD1 matches 10 bases. This CDR3 has 16 residues. The V and J ends lost 1 base and 4 bases, in that order; junction bases with no gene match: 6. Germline loops: CDR1 SEHNR, CDR2 FQNEAQ (reference sequence). This chain's CDR3 is CASSLGPGTGATEAFF. CDR3 in DNA: TGTGCCAGCAGCTTAGGCCCCGGGACAGGGGCCACTGAAGCTTTCTTT.

V usage is TRBV7-2 and J usage is TRBJ1-2, with D unresolved. The germline V gene has CDR1 SGHTA and CDR2 FQGNSA. With 5 bases removed from V and 4 bases from J, the gap between germline ends came to 8 bases. The length of the CDR3 is 12 residues. The CDR3 nucleotides read TGTGCCAGCAGCCAAAGAACCTATGGCTACACCTTC. As protein: CASSQRTYGYTF.